This TCR beta chain originates from a study of blood T cells in healthy people across ages. Germline lookup yields CDR1 MDHEN and CDR2 SYDVKM. The V segment lost 6 bases and the J segment 5 bases; nucleotides outside the gene matches: 9. The CDR3 has 15 residues. Donor samples were obtained from healthy Caucasian individuals from Russia, aged about 6 to 95. Only a few counts were recorded for this clonotype. PCR was performed a second time for about 6 to 12 cycles using a sample-barcoded 5' primer and a J-beta primer mix. TCRdb passed the 5' RACE reads through MiXCR, listing each CDR3 protein once. The sample includes about 620,000 distinct CDR3 sequences, about 21% of them seen just once.

Sample: blood. The sequence derives from a man aged 70-80 years in good health. The chain has TRBV28 and TRBJ2-1; 8 bases map to TRBD1. The CDR3 reads CASSNAGTGNNEQFF. The CDR3, as DNA: TGTGCCAGCAGCAACGCCGGGACAGGTAACAATGAGCAGTTCTTC.